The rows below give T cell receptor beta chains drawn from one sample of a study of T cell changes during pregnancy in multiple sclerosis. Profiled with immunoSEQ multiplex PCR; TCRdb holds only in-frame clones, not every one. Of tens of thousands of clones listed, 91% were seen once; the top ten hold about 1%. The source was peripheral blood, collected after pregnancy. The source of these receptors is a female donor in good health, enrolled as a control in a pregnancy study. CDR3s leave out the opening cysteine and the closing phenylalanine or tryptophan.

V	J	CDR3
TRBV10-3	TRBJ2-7	AISEQGYEQY
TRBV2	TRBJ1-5	ASSGQHHQPQH
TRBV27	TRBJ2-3	ASSSGGGPGLAGRYSTDTQY
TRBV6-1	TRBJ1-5	ASSALTTGDQPQH
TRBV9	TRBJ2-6	ASSPRTGGAGANVLT
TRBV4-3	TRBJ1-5	ASSRMWDRVGNQPQH
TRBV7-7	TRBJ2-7	ASSSGLAGTYEQY
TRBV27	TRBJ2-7	AAHATGQYYEQY
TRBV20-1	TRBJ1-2	SVGQTYGYT
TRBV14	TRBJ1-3	ASSRNSQGASGNTIY
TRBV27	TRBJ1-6	ASRNRQLYNSPLH
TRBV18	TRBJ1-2	ASSPLDRLGGYGYT
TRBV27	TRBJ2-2	ASRQGDTGELF
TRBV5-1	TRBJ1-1	ASSFRGWDTEAF
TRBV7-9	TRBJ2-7	ASSLELAGAYEQY
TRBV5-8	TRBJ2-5	ASSLAGLAGTQETQY
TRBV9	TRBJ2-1	ASSVGVAGSGPYNEQF
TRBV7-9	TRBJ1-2	ASSLVITGGLGYT